This T cell receptor beta chain was identified in a study of OX40 agonist ivuxolimab in advanced cancers. On the study more broadly: Every 2 weeks, ivuxolimab was infused into the patients intravenously at between 0.01 and 10 mg/kg. Patients with hepatocellular carcinoma, melanoma, renal cell or head and neck cancer made up the dose-escalation patients.

Germline loops: CDR1 MDHEN, CDR2 SYDVKM. Trimming removed 5 bases at V and 8 bases at J, with 6 bases between. The CDR3 extends over 11 amino acids. On this clone itself: Antigen unknown.

Profiling relied on immunoSEQ multiplex PCR, and the TCRdb table lists in-frame clones only, not all of them. The repertoire includes 35,000 to 45,000 clones, 65% to 80% of them detected once, and around 13% sits in the top ten. Study results and caveats: The study found that CD8+ T cells averaged more expanded clones than CD4+. By week 6 at 0.1 to 3.0 mg/kg, blood CD4+ and CD8+ T cells had expanded clonally.

The chain employs TRBV28 and TRBJ1-4; no firm D call. The TCR originated in an adult with an advanced solid tumor such as melanoma, head and neck, liver or kidney cancer. The starting material was CD4+ or CD8+ T cells sorted from blood, obtained in a trial of the OX40 agonist ivuxolimab. The chain's CDR3 is CASSLREKLFF. The CDR3 DNA sequence: TGTGCCAGCAGTCTACGAGAAAAACTGTTTTTT.